These 21 T cell receptor beta chains share one sample of origin, sequenced in a study of lymphopenia after photon versus proton radiotherapy. Sequenced by immunoSEQ multiplex PCR; TCRdb stores in-frame clones only, minus some. The sample records about 83,000 clones, about four fifths being singletons. Sequenced here: peripheral blood, sampled from a patient treated with proton-based radiotherapy. The receptor source for this set is a man between 60 and 75 years old with pancreatic cancer.

The J gene is TRBJ1-5, the V gene TRBV5-6, with 8 bases matching TRBD1. Germline CDR1 is SGHDT and CDR2 is YYEEEE. Trimming at V came to 0 bases and at J to 4 bases, leaving 3 bases not matched to a gene. This CDR3 is built from 15 residues. The CDR3 sequence is CASSLAGTGNQPQHF. The CDR3 DNA follows: TGTGCCAGCAGCTTGGCCGGGACAGGTAATCAGCCCCAGCATTTT.

This chain uses TRBV28 with TRBJ1-2, with D maybe TRBD1 (5 bases). The V end lost 4 bases, the J end lost 2 bases, and 11 bases lay between the germline ends. The length of the CDR3 is 14 residues. Germline V gene sequence: CDR1 MDHEN, CDR2 SYDVKM. The CDR3 sequence is CASSSGTGNYGYTF. CDR3 in DNA: TGTGCCAGCAGTTCCGGGACGGGAAACTATGGCTACACCTTC.

The chain employs TRBV10-3 and TRBJ1-5; 9 nucleotides line up with TRBD1. The V gene end was trimmed by 10 bases and the J gene end by 4 bases; junction bases not matched to a gene: 8. CDR1 is ENHRY, CDR2 SYGVKD, per germline. The CDR3 is made up of 14 amino acids. CDR3 region: CATSGTGINQPQHF. The DNA of the CDR3 is TGTGCCACCTCCGGGACAGGGATTAATCAGCCCCAGCATTTT.

V and J are TRBV7-9 and TRBJ1-1; no definite D call. V was pared by 5 bases and J by 1 base, with 11 bases between. Germline-derived CDR1 and CDR2 are SEHNR and FQNEAQ (reference sequence). The CDR3 contains 14 residues. CDR3 region: CASSIETANTEAFF. The CDR3 DNA follows: TGTGCCAGCAGCATAGAGACCGCGAACACTGAAGCTTTCTTT.

The chain uses TRBV10-2 and TRBJ2-1; possibly TRBD2 for D (6 bases). Germline CDR1 and CDR2: WSHSY and SAAADI. V was clipped by 8 bases and J by 4 bases, with 12 bases between them. The CDR3 covers 13 residues. The CDR3 bases are TGCGCCAGCCAGCGGGCTGAATACAATGAGCAGTTCTTC. This codes for CASQRAEYNEQFF.

The chain is built from TRBV28 and TRBJ2-2; 12 nucleotides match TRBD2. With 7 bases clipped from V and 10 bases from J, the junction kept 19 bases outside the gene matches. CDR3 length: 18 amino acids. In germline, CDR1 is MDHEN, CDR2 SYDVKM. CDR3 nucleotide sequence: TGTGCCAGCACCCCCCTGACTAGCGGGAGCTATGGGGCCGTGGAGCTGTTTTTT. It encodes CASTPLTSGSYGAVELFF.

This sequence joins TRBV4-2 and TRBJ2-3; tentatively, D is TRBD1 (5 bases). The CDR3 runs 16 residues. Germline CDR1 reads LGHNA; CDR2 reads YNFKEQ. Trimming shortened V by 0 bases and J by 7 bases, and 17 bases separated the two germline ends. CDR3 DNA: TGTGCCAGCAGCCAAGATAGGGTGACCCCAGGGAATACGCAGTATTTT. Translation gives CASSQDRVTPGNTQYF.

The V call is TRBV5-1, the J call TRBJ2-3; 10 bases fit TRBD2. This CDR3 comprises 17 residues. The germline CDR1 and CDR2 sequences are SGHRS and YFSETQ. The J segment lost 0 bases and the V segment lost 4 bases, leaving 8 bases of the junction unmatched. Here the CDR3 DNA reads TGCGCCAGCAGCCAAGCGGGAGGGAGCTCTAGCACAGATACGCAGTATTTT. Its translation is CASSQAGGSSSTDTQYF.

The V call is TRBV5-1, the J call TRBJ2-3, with D tentatively TRBD2 (5 bases). Germline loops: CDR1 SGHRS, CDR2 YFSETQ. V was trimmed by 4 bases and J by 6 bases, leaving 15 bases between them. The CDR3 runs 14 residues. In DNA, the CDR3 is TGCGCCAGCAGCCCGGACTCCTCTGGGGATACGCAGTATTTT. Protein product: CASSPDSSGDTQYF.

This clone was counted once. The chain joins TRBV14 to TRBJ2-2; possible D gene TRBD2, 6 bases. With 2 bases removed from V and 5 bases from J, the gap between germline ends came to 12 bases. This CDR3 region has 15 residues. Germline V gives CDR1 SGHDN, CDR2 FVKESK. The CDR3 DNA reads as TGTGCCAGCAGCCAACAGCTAGCGACAACCGGGGAGCTGTTTTTT. Protein sequence: CASSQQLATTGELFF.

This chain connects TRBV7-2 to TRBJ2-2; TRBD1 aligns across 9 bases. Germline CDR1 is SGHTA and CDR2 is FQGNSA. V was pared by 2 bases and J by 7 bases, with 8 bases of the junction left unmatched. The CDR3 is made up of 16 amino acids. Written as DNA, the CDR3 is TGTGCCAGCAGCTTACAACAGGGGGCGCCGGGCGGGGAGCTGTTTTTT. Translation: CASSLQQGAPGGELFF.

The chain has TRBV11-2 and TRBJ1-3, with TRBD1 as a possible D gene (5 bases). Germline CDR1 and CDR2: SGHAT and FQNNGV. V lost 5 bases, J lost 8 bases, and 10 bases lay in between. This CDR3 is built from 12 residues. The CDR3 is CASSRGTDTIYF. The CDR3 coding sequence is TGTGCCAGCAGCCGAGGGACGGACACCATATATTTT.

The chain recombines TRBV7-9 with TRBJ1-3; D may be TRBD1 (5 bases). This CDR3 has 14 amino acids. CDR1 and CDR2 (germline): SEHNR, FQNEAQ (reference sequence). V gave up 0 bases and J gave up 4 bases, with 7 bases separating them. CDR3 bases: TGTGCCAGCAGCTTAGCCGGGGCGGGAAACACCATATATTTT. Its protein is CASSLAGAGNTIYF.

The rearrangement joins TRBV19 to TRBJ1-1; possible D gene TRBD1, 5 bases. Trimming stripped 3 bases from V and 4 bases from J, with 12 bases between. The CDR3 totals 14 residues. The germline V gene has CDR1 LNHDA and CDR2 SQIVND (reference sequence). The CDR3 protein is CASSIVGGSTEAFF. In nucleotides, the CDR3 is TGTGCCAGTAGTATTGTTGGGGGAAGCACTGAAGCTTTCTTT.

The V and J genes are TRBV4-2 and TRBJ2-2, with TRBD2 identical over 8 bases. V lost 0 bases to trimming and J lost 0 bases; unmatched junction nucleotides: 6. This CDR3 spans 18 amino acids. Germline V CDR1 and CDR2: LGHNA, YNFKEQ. The CDR3 nucleotides are TGTGCCAGCAGCCAAGAGAGCAGCGGGAGCGCGAACACCGGGGAGCTGTTTTTT. It yields the protein CASSQESSGSANTGELFF.

This chain connects TRBV7-9 to TRBJ2-1; D could derive from TRBD1 or TRBD2 (5 bases each). The CDR3 spans 14 residues. The germline CDR1 and CDR2 sequences are SEHNR and FQNEAQ (reference sequence). The ends were cut back, 5 bases at V and 7 bases at J, with 15 bases in the middle. The CDR3 sequence is CASSTGIGANEQFF. CDR3 bases: TGTGCCAGCAGCACCGGGATAGGGGCGAATGAGCAGTTCTTC.

The rearrangement joins TRBV7-2 to TRBJ2-7; D gene unclear. Germline CDR1 and CDR2: SGHTA and FQGNSA. This CDR3 has 15 residues. V lost 1 base, J lost 6 bases, and 16 bases lay in between. This CDR3 is CASSLDYSAQREQYF. CDR3 nucleotides: TGTGCCAGCAGCTTAGATTACAGTGCGCAGCGCGAGCAGTACTTC.

The genes are TRBV7-8 and TRBJ2-7, with TRBD2 matching 11 bases. J was trimmed by 0 bases and V by 4 bases; bases with no gene match: 14. This CDR3 comprises 19 residues. Germline V CDR1 and CDR2: SGHVS, FQNEAQ. The CDR3 DNA reads TGTGCCAGCAGCTCCAGTCAGCTAGCGGGAGGCCCTAGCTCCTACGAGCAGTACTTC. The encoded protein is CASSSSQLAGGPSSYEQYF.

The V gene is TRBV19, the J gene TRBJ1-5; the match to TRBD1 covers 7 bases. Trimming cost V 3 bases and J 8 bases; bases outside gene matches: 13. Germline V CDR1 and CDR2: LNHDA, SQIVND (reference sequence). The CDR3 sequence is 16 residues long. CDR3 in DNA: TGTGCCAGTAGTATTGAGGGGGCGGGCGCTCGGGAGCCCCAGCATTTT. Protein sequence: CASSIEGAGAREPQHF.

The CDR3 bases are TGTGCCAGCAGATTCCGGGGCCACACCCTTCTCGAGCAGTACTTC. Residues: CASRFRGHTLLEQYF. The chain employs TRBV28 and TRBJ2-7, with D perhaps being TRBD1 or TRBD2 (5 bases each). Trimming cost V 6 bases and J 6 bases, with 21 bases left between them. The CDR3 spans 15 residues. The germline V gene has CDR1 MDHEN and CDR2 SYDVKM. Full variable domain (missing parts from reference TRBV28 and TRBJ2-7): DVKVTQSSRYLVKRTGEKVFLECVQDMDHENMFWYRQDPGLGLRLIYFSYDVKMKEKGDIPEGYSVSREKKERFSLILESASTNQTSMYLCASRFRGHTLLEQYFGPGTRLTVT.

This chain joins TRBV6-5 and TRBJ1-1; unclear D gene. Germline V gene data show CDR1 as MNHEY and CDR2 as SVGAGI. Trimming cost V 5 bases and J 0 bases, with 7 bases left between them. The CDR3 runs 13 residues. The CDR3 protein is CASSNNMNTEAFF. DNA for the CDR3: TGTGCCAGCAGTAATAACATGAACACTGAAGCTTTCTTT.